This T cell receptor (beta chain) was sequenced in a study of post-analysis software for immune sequencing data. About the research overall: Multiple sclerosis in the patients followed relapsing-remitting, secondary progressive and progressive-relapsing courses. Study-level points and caveats: When patients were compared with controls, 5 or 6 TRBV segments were more frequent, TRBV5-6, TRBV5-1 and TRBV20-1 among them. Controls' normalized Chao1 diversity significantly exceeded that of multiple sclerosis patients. Analysis by F measure revealed that same-batch samples clustered strongly together.

The ends lost 5 bases at V and 2 bases at J; junction bases unmatched: 3. The CDR3 loop spans 14 amino acids. Germline CDR1 reads SGHTA; CDR2 reads FQGNSA. Incorporated into the TCR beta cDNA libraries were unique molecular identifiers, which served to reduce PCR and sequencing biases. Input populations of roughly 0.95 to 10 million T cells gave rise to around 480,000 cDNA molecules. MiXCR was run by TCRdb on the PCR reads, yielding one entry per CDR3 protein. The sample lists hundreds of thousands of distinct CDR3 sequences, 25% to 30% seen once, with 0.55% to 0.65% in the top ten. This clonotype was observed a few times. Its target is unknown.

The specimen sequenced was blood. This chain joins TRBV7-2 and TRBJ1-2; TRBD1 matches at 9 bases. This receptor was identified in a girl between 10 and 17 years old with multiple sclerosis. CDR3 sequence: CASSTGTGNYGYTF. The CDR3 coding sequence is TGTGCCAGCAGCACCGGGACAGGGAACTATGGCTACACCTTC. The full variable domain, with the rest looked up from reference TRBV7-2 and TRBJ1-2, is GAGVSQSPSNKVTEKGKDVELRCDPISGHTALYWYRQSLGQGLEFLIYFQGNSAPDKSGLPSDRFSAERTGGSVSTLTIQRTQQEDSAVYLCASSTGTGNYGYTFGSGTRLTVV.